Described below is a single T cell receptor (beta chain) sequence and its context. The data were taken from a study of blood T cell repertoires in COVID-19. The germline V gene has CDR1 SGHVS and CDR2 FNYEAQ. Trimming removed 7 bases from V and 1 base from J; junction bases left unmatched: 6. The CDR3 has 14 residues. Generated by immunoSEQ multiplex PCR, the TCRdb table keeps only in-frame clones and is missing some. Of some 220,000 clones listed, roughly nine tenths are singletons. The sample comprised PBMCs or T cells enriched from blood (not recorded which). The source of this sequence is a woman aged 45-60 years in a cohort exposed to, infected with or recovered from COVID-19 (not recorded which). The chain recombines TRBV7-6 with TRBJ1-1, with 7 bases lining up with TRBD1. CDR3 sequence reads: CASTLGQKNTEAFF. The DNA for the CDR3 is TGTGCCAGCACCTTGGGACAGAAGAACACTGAAGCTTTCTTT.